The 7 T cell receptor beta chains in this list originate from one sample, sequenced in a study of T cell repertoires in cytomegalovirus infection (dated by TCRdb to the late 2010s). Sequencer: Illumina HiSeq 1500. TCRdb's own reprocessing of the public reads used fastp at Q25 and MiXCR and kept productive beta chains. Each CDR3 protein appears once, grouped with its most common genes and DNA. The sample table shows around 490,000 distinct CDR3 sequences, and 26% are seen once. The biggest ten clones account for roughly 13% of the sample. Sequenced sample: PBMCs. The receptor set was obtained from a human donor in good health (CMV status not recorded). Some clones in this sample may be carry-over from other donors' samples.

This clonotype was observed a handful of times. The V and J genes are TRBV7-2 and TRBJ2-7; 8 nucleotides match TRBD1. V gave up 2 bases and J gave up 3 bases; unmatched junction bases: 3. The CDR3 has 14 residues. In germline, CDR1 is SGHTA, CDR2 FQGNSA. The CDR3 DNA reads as TGTGCCAGCAGCTTACAGGGGGCTATCTACGAGCAGTACTTC. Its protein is CASSLQGAIYEQYF.

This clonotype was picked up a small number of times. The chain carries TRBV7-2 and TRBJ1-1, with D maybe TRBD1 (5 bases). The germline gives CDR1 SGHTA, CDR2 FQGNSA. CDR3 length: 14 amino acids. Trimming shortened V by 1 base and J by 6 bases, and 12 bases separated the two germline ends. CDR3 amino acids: CASSLEGWAAEAFF. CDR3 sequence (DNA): TGTGCCAGCAGCTTAGAGGGGTGGGCAGCTGAAGCTTTCTTT.

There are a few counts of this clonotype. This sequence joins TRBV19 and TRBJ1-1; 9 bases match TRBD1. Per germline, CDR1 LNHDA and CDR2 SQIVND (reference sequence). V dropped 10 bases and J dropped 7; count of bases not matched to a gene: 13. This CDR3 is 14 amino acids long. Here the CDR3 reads CATLRTGERNEAFF. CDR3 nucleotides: TGTGCCACCCTAAGGACAGGGGAACGGAATGAAGCTTTCTTT.

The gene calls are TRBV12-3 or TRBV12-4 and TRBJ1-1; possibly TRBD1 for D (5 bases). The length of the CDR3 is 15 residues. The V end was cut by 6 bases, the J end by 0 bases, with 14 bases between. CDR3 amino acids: CASRWGGGMNTEAFF. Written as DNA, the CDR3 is TGTGCCAGCAGGTGGGGGGGGGGAATGAACACTGAAGCTTTCTTT.

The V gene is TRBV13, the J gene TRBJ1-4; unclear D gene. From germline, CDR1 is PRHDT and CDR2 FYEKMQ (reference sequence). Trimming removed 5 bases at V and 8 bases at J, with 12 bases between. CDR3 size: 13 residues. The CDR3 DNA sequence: TGTGCCAGCAGCCCGCCTGCGGGGGAAAAACTGTTTTTT. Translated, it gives CASSPPAGEKLFF.

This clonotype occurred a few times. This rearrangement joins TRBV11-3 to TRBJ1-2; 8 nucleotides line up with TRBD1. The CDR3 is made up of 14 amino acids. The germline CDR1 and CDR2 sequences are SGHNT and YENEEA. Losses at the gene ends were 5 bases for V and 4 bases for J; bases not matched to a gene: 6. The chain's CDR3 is CASSASDRGYGYTF. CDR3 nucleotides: TGTGCCAGCAGCGCCAGCGACAGGGGCTATGGCTACACCTTC.

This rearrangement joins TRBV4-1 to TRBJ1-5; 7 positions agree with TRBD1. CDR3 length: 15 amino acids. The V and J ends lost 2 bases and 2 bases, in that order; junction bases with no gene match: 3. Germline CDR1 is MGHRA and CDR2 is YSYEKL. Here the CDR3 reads CASSQYRGGNQPQHF. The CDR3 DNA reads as TGCGCCAGCAGCCAATACAGGGGAGGCAATCAGCCCCAGCATTTT.